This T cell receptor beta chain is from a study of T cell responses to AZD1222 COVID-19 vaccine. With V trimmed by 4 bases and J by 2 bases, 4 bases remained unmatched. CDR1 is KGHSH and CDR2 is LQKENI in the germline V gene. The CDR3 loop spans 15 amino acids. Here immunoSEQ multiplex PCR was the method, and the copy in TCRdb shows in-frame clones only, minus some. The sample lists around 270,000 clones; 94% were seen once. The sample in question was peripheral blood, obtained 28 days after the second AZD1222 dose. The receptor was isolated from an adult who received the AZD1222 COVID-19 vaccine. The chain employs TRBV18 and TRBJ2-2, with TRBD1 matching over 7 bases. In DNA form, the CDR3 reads TGTGCCAGCTCACTGGGGACAGTTAACACCGGGGAGCTGTTTTTT. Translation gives CASSLGTVNTGELFF.